The 19 T cell receptor beta chains listed next were all sequenced from one sample in a study of blood T cell repertoires in COVID-19 (dated by TCRdb to about 2020). Library preparation was by the immunoSEQ multiplex PCR assay. The table was pulled from immuneACCESS by TCRdb, which kept in-frame rearrangements only. Such tables lose some clones; where checked, under half of the loss comes from unresolved V genes, and the rest has no known cause. This sample holds fewer than 250,000 clones; 70% to 85% were observed only once. The top ten clones comprise approximately 1.9% of the sample. Sequenced input: peripheral blood. The source of these receptors is a woman older than 75 with acute or convalescent COVID-19.

This chain uses TRBV7-3 with TRBJ2-5; 11 bases align to TRBD1. CDR1 is SGHTA, CDR2 FQGTGA, per germline. With V trimmed by 1 base and J by 3 bases, 4 bases remained unmatched. The CDR3 consists of 16 residues. DNA of the CDR3: TGTGCCAGCAGCTTAAGTCGGGACAGGGGGAAAGAGACCCAGTACTTC. Amino acids: CASSLSRDRGKETQYF.

The chain has TRBV6-5 and TRBJ2-1; 8 bases line up with TRBD1. The V gene end was trimmed by 7 bases and the J gene end by 7 bases; junction bases not matched to a gene: 9. CDR1 is MNHEY, CDR2 SVGAGI, per germline. CDR3 size: 14 residues. The CDR3 reads CASTDRGVGNEQFF. In DNA form, the CDR3 reads TGTGCCAGCACCGACAGGGGTGTTGGGAATGAGCAGTTCTTC.

This chain uses TRBV30 with TRBJ1-2; 7 positions agree with TRBD1. V lost 3 bases, J lost 13 bases, and 11 bases stayed unmatched. Germline V lookup: CDR1 GTSNPN, CDR2 SVGIG (reference sequence). CDR3 size: 12 residues. The CDR3 spells CAWRPRTGVPTF. CDR3 bases: TGTGCCTGGAGGCCCAGGACAGGCGTCCCCACCTTC.

V usage is TRBV7-6 and J usage is TRBJ1-1, with D perhaps matching TRBD1 (6 bases). Germline assignment: CDR1 SGHVS and CDR2 FNYEAQ. The CDR3 contains 14 residues. V lost 5 bases and J 1 base, leaving 11 bases between the germline ends. CDR3 nucleotides: TGTGCCAGCAGCCTATCGACAGGGAACACTGAAGCTTTCTTT. Residues: CASSLSTGNTEAFF.

This chain connects TRBV12-5 to TRBJ2-5; D is undetermined. Trimming left V 5 bases short and J 8 bases short, with 9 bases between. This CDR3 is 11 amino acids long. The germline V gene has CDR1 LGHNT and CDR2 FRNRAP. CDR3 sequence: CASGAADTQYF. In nucleotides, the CDR3 is TGTGCTAGTGGTGCGGCAGACACCCAGTACTTC.

This rearrangement joins TRBV7-8 to TRBJ2-1; weak D call: TRBD1 (5 bases). Germline V gene lookup returns CDR1 SGHVS and CDR2 FQNEAQ. The germline V and J ends were trimmed by 5 bases and 0 bases, with 17 bases remaining between them. CDR3 length: 17 residues. CDR3 amino acids: CASSPPVGQSSYNEQFF. CDR3 nucleotides: TGTGCCAGCAGCCCCCCGGTGGGGCAGAGCTCCTACAATGAGCAGTTCTTC.

The chain carries TRBV29-1 and TRBJ1-1; no clear D gene. Germline CDR1 is SQVTM and CDR2 is ANQGSEA. The CDR3 spans 11 residues. Trimming removed 5 bases at V and 1 base at J, with 5 bases between. CDR3 nucleotide sequence: TGCAGCGTTCTGAGGAACACTGAAGCTTTCTTT. Residues: CSVLRNTEAFF.

This clone was observed a handful of times. The chain uses TRBV9 and TRBJ1-2, with a weak D call TRBD1 (5 bases). V was shortened by 4 bases and J by 11 bases, with 12 bases between the two germline ends. The CDR3 extends over 11 amino acids. Germline V lookup: CDR1 SGDLS, CDR2 YYNGEE. The CDR3 here is CASSLLGGYTF. CDR3 DNA sequence: TGTGCCAGCAGCCTTCTGGGGGGATACACCTTC.

The V call is TRBV30, the J call TRBJ2-5; tentatively, D is TRBD2 (6 bases). CDR1 GTSNPN and CDR2 SVGIG come from the germline V gene (reference sequence). Deletions cut 2 bases from V and 5 bases from J, with 18 bases between. CDR3 size: 15 residues. In nucleotides, the CDR3 is TGTGCCTGGAGTTATAGACTAGTCGGGTCGGAGACCCAGTACTTC. Translation: CAWSYRLVGSETQYF.

The genes are TRBV4-1 and TRBJ1-5, with 7 bases identical to TRBD1. With 5 bases clipped from V and 1 base from J, the junction kept 8 bases outside the gene matches. CDR1 is MGHRA and CDR2 is YSYEKL in the germline V gene. The CDR3 contains 16 residues. The CDR3 loop is CASSREGGASNQPQHF. The CDR3 nucleotides read TGCGCCAGCAGCAGAGAAGGGGGCGCGAGCAATCAGCCCCAGCATTTT.

The V gene is TRBV12-3 or TRBV12-4, the J gene TRBJ1-6; no definite D call. The CDR3 sequence is 12 residues long. V was trimmed by 2 bases and J by 9 bases, leaving 5 bases between them. CDR3 protein: CASSLSSSPLHF. CDR3 nucleotide sequence: TGTGCCAGCAGTTTATCCAGTTCACCCCTCCACTTT.

The CDR3 nucleotides are TGCGCCAGCAGCCAAGCCCGACAGGGGGTCAATGAGCAGTTCTTC. Translated, it gives CASSQARQGVNEQFF. The chain employs TRBV4-1 and TRBJ2-1; 9 nucleotides align to TRBD1. J gave up 6 bases and V 1 base, and 4 bases lay outside the gene matches. This CDR3 contains 15 residues. The germline CDR1 and CDR2 sequences are MGHRA and YSYEKL.

The rearrangement links TRBV29-1 to TRBJ2-3; 8 bases align to TRBD2. The germline V gene encodes CDR1 SQVTM and CDR2 ANQGSEA. The CDR3 totals 17 residues. Trimming removed 0 bases from V and 3 bases from J; junction bases left unmatched: 11. This chain's CDR3 is CSVEESSQLAETDTQYF. In DNA, the CDR3 is TGCAGCGTTGAAGAATCGAGCCAACTAGCGGAGACAGATACGCAGTATTTT.

V and J are TRBV6-5 and TRBJ1-3; perhaps TRBD1 as D (5 bases). This CDR3 has 16 residues. Trimming shortened V by 2 bases and J by 0 bases, and 11 bases separated the two germline ends. Germline loops: CDR1 MNHEY, CDR2 SVGAGI. This chain's CDR3 is CASSYDSAGSGNTIYF. The CDR3 nucleotides read TGTGCCAGCAGTTACGACAGCGCAGGCTCTGGAAACACCATATATTTT.

This chain connects TRBV7-2 to TRBJ1-2, with TRBD1 matching 7 bases. CDR3 length: 16 amino acids. Germline assignment: CDR1 SGHTA and CDR2 FQGNSA. Trimming took 5 bases from V and 3 from J; bases not matched to a gene: 12. CDR3 coding DNA: TGTGCCAGCAGCCCCGCTACTGGACAGGCCGACTATGGCTACACCTTC. Protein: CASSPATGQADYGYTF.

This chain joins TRBV29-1 and TRBJ2-7, with 11 bases aligning to TRBD2. Germline V gene sequence: CDR1 SQVTM, CDR2 ANQGSEA. J lost 2 bases, V lost 7 bases, and 7 bases had no gene match. The CDR3 is made up of 14 amino acids. The CDR3 region has the DNA TGCAGCGCGGGACATAGCGGGAGGGCCTACGAGCAGTACTTC. This translates into CSAGHSGRAYEQYF.

This chain joins TRBV6-5 and TRBJ2-7, with 8 bases matching TRBD2. Germline-derived CDR1 and CDR2 are MNHEY and SVGAGI. With 2 bases clipped from V and 2 bases from J, the junction kept 5 bases outside the gene matches. CDR3 length: 15 residues. CDR3 DNA sequence: TGTGCCAGCAGTTACGGGCGGGGGGCCCCCTACGAGCAGTACTTC. It is translated as CASSYGRGAPYEQYF.

The chain carries TRBV5-6 and TRBJ2-5; 8 bases are shared with TRBD2. This CDR3 has 16 residues. The germline CDR1 and CDR2 sequences are SGHDT and YYEEEE. J lost 5 bases, V lost 4 bases, and 13 bases had no gene match. The CDR3 sequence: CASSPLGSGVMETQYF. CDR3 DNA sequence: TGTGCCAGCAGCCCCTTGGGTAGCGGGGTCATGGAGACCCAGTACTTC.

The chain is built from TRBV28 and TRBJ2-7, with TRBD1 as a possible D gene (5 bases). Trimming pared 5 bases from V and 2 bases from J, leaving 13 bases between. Germline values: CDR1 MDHEN, CDR2 SYDVKM. This CDR3 has 14 amino acids. The CDR3 here is CASSPDIVTYEQYF. For the CDR3, the DNA is TGTGCCAGCAGTCCGGACATCGTAACCTACGAGCAGTACTTC.